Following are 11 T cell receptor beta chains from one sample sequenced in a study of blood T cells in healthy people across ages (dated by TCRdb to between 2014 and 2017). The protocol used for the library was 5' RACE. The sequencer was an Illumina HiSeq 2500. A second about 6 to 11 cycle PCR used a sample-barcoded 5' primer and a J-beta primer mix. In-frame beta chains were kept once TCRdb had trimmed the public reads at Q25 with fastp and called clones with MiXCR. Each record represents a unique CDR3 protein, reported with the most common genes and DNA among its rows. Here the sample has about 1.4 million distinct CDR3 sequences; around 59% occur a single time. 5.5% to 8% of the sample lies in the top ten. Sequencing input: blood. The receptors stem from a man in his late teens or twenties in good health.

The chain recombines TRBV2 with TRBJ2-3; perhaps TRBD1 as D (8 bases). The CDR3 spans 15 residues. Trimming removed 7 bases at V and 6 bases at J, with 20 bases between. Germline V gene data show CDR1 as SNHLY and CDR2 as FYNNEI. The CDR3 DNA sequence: TGTGCCAGCACCCTTCACAGGGGGGGTAGGGATACGCAGTATTTT. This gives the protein CASTLHRGGRDTQYF.

The CDR3 sequence is CASSVFQNEETQYF. The CDR3 DNA is TGTGCCAGCAGTGTATTCCAGAACGAAGAGACCCAGTACTTC. V gene TRBV6-1 combines with J gene TRBJ2-5; no clear D. The CDR3 runs to 14 residues. CDR1 and CDR2 (germline): MNHNS, SASEGT. Deletions cut 4 bases from V and 3 bases from J, with 12 bases between.

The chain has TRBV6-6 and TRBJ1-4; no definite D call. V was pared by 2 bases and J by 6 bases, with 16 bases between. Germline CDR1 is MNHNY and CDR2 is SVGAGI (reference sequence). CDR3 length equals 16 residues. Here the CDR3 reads CASSYPIGRGDEKLFF. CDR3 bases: TGTGCCAGCAGTTACCCCATCGGAAGAGGAGATGAAAAACTGTTTTTT.

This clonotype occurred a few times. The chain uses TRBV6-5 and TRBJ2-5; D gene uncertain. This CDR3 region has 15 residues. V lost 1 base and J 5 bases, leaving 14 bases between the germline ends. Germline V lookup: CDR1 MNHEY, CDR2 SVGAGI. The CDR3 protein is CASSYLGTTVETQYF. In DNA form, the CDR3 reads TGTGCCAGCAGTTACTTAGGCACGACTGTGGAGACCCAGTACTTC.

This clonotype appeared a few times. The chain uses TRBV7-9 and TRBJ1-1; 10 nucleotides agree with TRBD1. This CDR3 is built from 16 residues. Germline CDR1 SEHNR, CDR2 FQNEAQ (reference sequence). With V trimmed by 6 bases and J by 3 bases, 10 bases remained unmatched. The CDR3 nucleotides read TGTGCCAGCAGTGTGACAGGGGGCTTTTTGGACACTGAAGCTTTCTTT. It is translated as CASSVTGGFLDTEAFF. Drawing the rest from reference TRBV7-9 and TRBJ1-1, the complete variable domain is DTGVSQNPRHKITKRGQNVTFRCDPISEHNRLYWYRQTLGQGPEFLTYFQNEAQLEKSRLLSDRFSAERPKGSFSTLEIQRTEQGDSAMYLCASSVTGGFLDTEAFFGQGTRLTVV.

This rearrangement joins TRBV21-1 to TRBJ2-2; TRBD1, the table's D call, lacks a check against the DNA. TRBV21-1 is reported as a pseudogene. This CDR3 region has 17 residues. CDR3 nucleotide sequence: TGTGCCAGCAGCAATTCTTCGCACGGGAATTACACCGGGGAGCTGTTTTTT. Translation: CASSNSSHGNYTGELFF.

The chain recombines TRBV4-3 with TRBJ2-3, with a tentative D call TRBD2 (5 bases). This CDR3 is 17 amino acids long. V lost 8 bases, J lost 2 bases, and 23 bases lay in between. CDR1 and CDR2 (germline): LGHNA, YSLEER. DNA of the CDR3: TGCGCCAGCGGCCCCGCGAACCTAGCTCGTCACACAGATACGCAGTATTTT. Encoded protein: CASGPANLARHTDTQYF.

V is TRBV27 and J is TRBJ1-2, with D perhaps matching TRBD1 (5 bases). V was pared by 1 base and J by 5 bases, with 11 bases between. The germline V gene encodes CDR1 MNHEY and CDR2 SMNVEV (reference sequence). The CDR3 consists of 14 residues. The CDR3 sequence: CASSLLGTDYGYTF. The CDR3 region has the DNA TGTGCCAGCAGTTTATTGGGGACGGATTATGGCTACACCTTC.

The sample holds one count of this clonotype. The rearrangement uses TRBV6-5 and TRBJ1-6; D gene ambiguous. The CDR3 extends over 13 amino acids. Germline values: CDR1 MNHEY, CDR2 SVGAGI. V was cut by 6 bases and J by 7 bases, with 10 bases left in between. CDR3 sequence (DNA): TGTGCCAGCAGGAAGGCTTTAAATTCACCCCTCCACTTT. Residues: CASRKALNSPLHF.

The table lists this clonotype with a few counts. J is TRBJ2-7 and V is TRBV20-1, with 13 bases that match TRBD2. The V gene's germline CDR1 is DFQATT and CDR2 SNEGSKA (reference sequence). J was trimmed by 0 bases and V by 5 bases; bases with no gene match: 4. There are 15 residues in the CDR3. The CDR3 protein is CSAPTSGGPSYEQYF. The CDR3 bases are TGCAGTGCTCCGACTAGCGGGGGGCCCTCCTACGAGCAGTACTTC.

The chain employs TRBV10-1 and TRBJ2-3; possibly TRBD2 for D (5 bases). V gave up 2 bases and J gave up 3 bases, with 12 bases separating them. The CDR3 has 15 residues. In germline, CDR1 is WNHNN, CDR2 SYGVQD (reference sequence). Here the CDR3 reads CASSESASGTDTQYF. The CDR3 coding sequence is TGCGCCAGCAGTGAGAGTGCGTCGGGGACAGATACGCAGTATTTT.